There are a few counts of the clone carrying this TCR beta chain. CDR3 length equals 14 residues. J lost 8 bases, V lost 5 bases, and 5 bases had no gene match. CDR1 and CDR2 from the germline V gene are SNHLY and FYNNEI. This record comes from a study of blood T cell repertoires in COVID-19. Study information: Nucleic acid was either cDNA or gDNA, and it came from T cells, B-cell-depleted T cells, or PBMCs.

Produced via immunoSEQ multiplex PCR; TCRdb's table is partial and in-frame only. The sample gives roughly 130,000 clones, 80% of which show up once; less than 2% is in the top ten. The sequenced sample was peripheral blood. V is TRBV2 and J is TRBJ1-4; 10 nucleotides line up with TRBD1. The sequence derives from a man aged 70-80 years with acute or convalescent COVID-19. The CDR3 sequence is CASSLGQGEEKLFF. CDR3 nucleotide sequence: TGTGCCAGCAGTCTCGGACAGGGGGAGGAAAAACTGTTTTTT.